The source of this T cell receptor beta chain is a study of OX40 agonist ivuxolimab in advanced cancers. Study context: Patients with prior anti-PD-1, anti-PD-L1 or anti-CTLA-4 therapy were eligible; roughly 40% had some. Patients achieving partial responses numbered three: one hepatocellular carcinoma case and two cutaneous melanoma cases. Findings and limits, study-wide: What antigens the expanded peripheral T cells recognized was never established.

In germline, CDR1 is SNHLY, CDR2 FYNNEI. The CDR3 sequence is 15 residues long. V trimming: 6 bases; J trimming: 0 bases; junction bases outside the gene matches: 5. TCRdb keeps only in-frame clones here, not all; method: immunoSEQ multiplex PCR. The repertoire holds some 62,000 clones, with roughly 80% as singletons. With respect to this clone: As yet, its antigen is unknown.

The rearrangement links TRBV2 to TRBJ2-3; 8 bases fit TRBD2. Sample: CD4+ or CD8+ T cells sorted from blood, taken in a trial of the OX40 agonist ivuxolimab. The TCR was taken from an adult with an advanced solid tumor such as melanoma, head and neck, liver or kidney cancer. CDR3 residues: CASSGTRGSTDTQYF. CDR3 bases: TGTGCCAGCAGCGGGACTAGGGGAAGCACAGATACGCAGTATTTT.